The 29 T cell receptor beta chains presented below share a single source sample, sequenced in a study of Graves' ophthalmopathy and Graves' hyperthyroidism. The sequenced template was RNA, covering the TCR beta CDR3 region. In the first round, RT-PCR was carried out with HTBI primers, and a multiplex PCR formed the second round. TCRdb analysed the multiplex PCR reads with MiXCR anew, one entry per CDR3 protein. Of roughly 600,000 distinct CDR3 sequences listed, about 40% are singletons. The sample was peripheral blood or thyroid tissue (not recorded which). The receptors were gathered from an adult man with Graves' hyperthyroidism.

This clonotype occurred once. Being one base from a much bigger clone, this may be a read error. The CDR3 here is CASSRDFPETQYF. The CDR3 DNA reads TGTGCCAGCAGTCGGGACTTCCCGGAGACCCAGTACTTC. J is TRBJ2-5 and V is TRBV12-3 or TRBV12-4, with D possibly being TRBD2 (6 bases). V lost 5 bases and J lost 5, with 12 bases in between. CDR3 length: 13 amino acids.

In this sample, this clonotype turned up many times. The chain is built from TRBV7-2 and TRBJ1-1, with unresolved D. CDR1 is SGHTA, CDR2 FQGNSA, per germline. V was pared by 0 bases and J by 7 bases, with 18 bases between. This CDR3 comprises 16 residues. This chain's CDR3 is CASSLAGKGLGGEAFF. The CDR3, as DNA: TGTGCCAGCAGCTTAGCCGGGAAGGGTTTGGGCGGTGAAGCTTTCTTT.

A remark on this clonotype: This may come from a read error, since a much larger clone is one base off. J is TRBJ2-7 and V is TRBV29-1; D is undetermined. The V gene's germline CDR1 is SQVTM and CDR2 ANQGSEA. The CDR3 covers 14 residues. CDR3 DNA sequence: TGCAGCGTCTCGGACCCTATTAGTGCGTACGGGCAGTACTTC. It specifies CSVSDPISAYGQYF.

This clonotype was observed many times. The rearrangement joins TRBV20-1 to TRBJ1-5, with D possibly matching TRBD1 (6 bases). CDR1 is DFQATT, CDR2 SNEGSKA, per germline (reference sequence). This CDR3 has 13 amino acids. Trimming removed 5 bases at V and 2 bases at J, with 10 bases between. CDR3 in amino acids: CSAGGLGNQPQHF. CDR3 in DNA: TGCAGTGCTGGGGGCTTGGGCAATCAGCCCCAGCATTTT.

The gene calls are TRBV3-1 and TRBJ1-3; 8 bases map to TRBD1. CDR1 is LGHDT and CDR2 is YNNKEL in the germline V gene (reference sequence). Trimming at V came to 4 bases and at J to 4 bases, leaving 6 bases not matched to a gene. The CDR3 loop spans 15 amino acids. CDR3 coding DNA: TGTGCCAGCAGCCGAACGGGACAGGCGGGAAACACCATATATTTT. This sequence encodes CASSRTGQAGNTIYF.

With respect to this clonotype: One junction end disagrees with the germline gene, perhaps due to a read error. The chain couples TRBV5-1 to TRBJ2-5, with 7 nucleotides matching TRBD1. This CDR3 is 16 amino acids long. The V gene's germline CDR1 is SGHRS and CDR2 YFSETQ. The CDR3 DNA sequence: TGTGCCAGCAGCTTGGCCGAGAGGGGGCTTCAAGAGACCCAGTACTTC. Encoded protein: CASSLAERGLQETQYF.

This clonotype was seen at least ten times. This chain joins TRBV20-1 and TRBJ2-5; tentative D call: TRBD2 (6 bases). CDR1 is DFQATT, CDR2 SNEGSKA, per germline (reference sequence). The CDR3 loop spans 16 amino acids. V was clipped by 2 bases and J by 0 bases, with 16 bases between them. The CDR3 region is CSARQVRDQYQETQYF. CDR3 nucleotide sequence: TGCAGTGCTAGACAAGTGCGGGACCAGTACCAAGAGACCCAGTACTTC.

V is TRBV10-3 and J is TRBJ2-7, with 8 bases that match TRBD2. CDR3 size: 14 residues. The germline V gene has CDR1 ENHRY and CDR2 SYGVKD. V trimming: 2 bases; J trimming: 0 bases; junction bases outside the gene matches: 0. For the CDR3, the DNA is TGTGCCATCAGTGAGCGGGGGGGCTCCTACGAGCAGTACTTC. It specifies CAISERGGSYEQYF.

To note about this clonotype: One base away lies a much larger clone, so this may be a sequencing read error. This sequence joins TRBV2 and TRBJ1-2; TRBD1 matches at 7 bases. After removal of 5 bases from V and 0 bases from J, the junction contained 18 bases not matched to a gene. The length of the CDR3 is 19 residues. Germline V gene sequence: CDR1 SNHLY, CDR2 FYNNEI. The CDR3 nucleotides read TGTGCCAGCAGTTACAGTCCGTCGGGGACAGAACCTTCTAACTATGGCTACACCTTC. This codes for CASSYSPSGTEPSNYGYTF.

This clonotype was counted at least ten times. The V gene is TRBV14, the J gene TRBJ2-7, with 9 bases fitting TRBD1. CDR3 length: 15 amino acids. V lost 2 bases and J lost 6; bases outside the gene matches: 8. Germline V gives CDR1 SGHDN, CDR2 FVKESK. The CDR3 DNA is TGTGCCAGCAGCCAATTGGGACAGGGAGAGGGCGAGCAGTACTTC. Translating gives CASSQLGQGEGEQYF.

This clonotype was seen repeatedly, ten times or more. The chain combines TRBV29-1 with TRBJ1-1, with no clear D. The CDR3 is 12 amino acids. CDR1 is SQVTM and CDR2 is ANQGSEA in the germline V gene. Between the trimmed V and J ends, which lost 5 bases and 1 base, there was a span of 8 bases. The CDR3, as DNA: TGCAGCGTTCCCCCCGGGAACACTGAAGCTTTCTTT. This codes for CSVPPGNTEAFF.

This clonotype was counted only a few times. V gene TRBV11-1 combines with J gene TRBJ2-6; D is undetermined. The CDR3 covers 17 residues. Between the trimmed V and J ends, which lost 0 bases and 0 bases, there was a span of 9 bases. Germline V gene data show CDR1 as SGHAT and CDR2 as FQDESV (reference sequence). CDR3 region: CASSLARRTSGANVLTF. The CDR3 DNA reads TGTGCCAGCAGCTTAGCACGACGGACCTCTGGGGCCAACGTCCTGACTTTC.

The sample holds many counts of this clonotype. The gene calls are TRBV28 and TRBJ1-4, with TRBD1 as a possible D gene (5 bases). The CDR3 length is 14 residues. Germline V gene lookup returns CDR1 MDHEN and CDR2 SYDVKM. V shed 8 bases and J shed 7 bases, with 17 bases lying between them. The CDR3 DNA follows: TGTGCCAGCTACGCGGGAGTAAGGGGTGAAAAACTGTTTTTT. The encoded protein is CASYAGVRGEKLFF.

Of note for this clonotype: The junction differs from germline at one of its ends, possibly a read error. The rearrangement uses TRBV5-8 and TRBJ1-4; D remains unclear. CDR3 length: 16 amino acids. Germline-derived CDR1 and CDR2 are SGHTS and YDEGEE. The CDR3 DNA sequence: TGCGCCAGCAGCTTGGGCTCTCCTGCAACTAATGAAAAACTGGTTTTT. Protein sequence: CASSLGSPATNEKLVF.

The rearrangement links TRBV3-1 to TRBJ1-2; D gene uncertain. In germline, CDR1 is LGHDT, CDR2 YNNKEL (reference sequence). Trimming removed 2 bases at V and 4 bases at J, with 11 bases between. The CDR3 has 14 residues. The CDR3 reads CASSQRTMAYGYTF. The CDR3 bases are TGTGCCAGCAGCCAACGGACTATGGCCTATGGCTACACCTTC.

Only a few counts were recorded for this clonotype. Germline and junction disagree at one end, which may indicate a read error. The chain combines TRBV9 with TRBJ2-6; D is perhaps TRBD1 or TRBD2 (5 bases each). The CDR3 is 13 residues long. Germline V gene data show CDR1 as SGDLS and CDR2 as YYNGEE. CDR3 DNA: TGTGCCAGCAGCGTAGGTGGGGGCAACGTCCTGACTTTC. The encoded protein is CASSVGGGNVLTF.

There are many counts of this clonotype. This chain uses TRBV29-1 with TRBJ2-5, with D unresolved. The CDR3 runs to 12 residues. Germline CDR1 and CDR2: SQVTM and ANQGSEA. Trimming left V 6 bases short and J 1 base short, with 9 bases between. CDR3 amino acids: CSVRALQETQYF. The CDR3, as DNA: TGCAGCGTAAGGGCCCTCCAAGAGACCCAGTACTTC.

The table lists this clonotype with many counts. Relative to the germline gene, one junction end is altered; a read error may explain this. The gene calls are TRBV13 and TRBJ2-7; 9 nucleotides align to TRBD2. Germline CDR1 and CDR2: PRHDT and FYEKMQ (reference sequence). CDR3 length equals 13 residues. The DNA for the CDR3 is TGTGCCAACAGCTTCGGGACTAGCAACGAGCAGTACTTC. This translates into CANSFGTSNEQYF.

The chain carries TRBV7-8 and TRBJ1-2, with 7 bases fitting TRBD1. Germline V gene data show CDR1 as SGHVS and CDR2 as FQNEAQ. This CDR3 comprises 15 residues. V was pared by 5 bases and J by 0 bases, with 6 bases of the junction left unmatched. CDR3 residues: CASSQFQGANYGYTF. In DNA, the CDR3 is TGTGCCAGCAGCCAGTTTCAGGGGGCTAACTATGGCTACACCTTC.

About this clonotype itself: A much larger clone lies one base from this, so it may be a read error. The genes are TRBV7-3 and TRBJ1-5; D is ambiguous. The CDR3 is 10 amino acids. Germline CDR1 and CDR2: SGHTA and FQGTGA. The V and J ends lost 11 bases and 9 bases respectively, with 11 bases between them. CDR3 amino acids: CARSEGPQHF. The CDR3 bases are TGTGCCCGCTCTGAGGGGCCCCAGCATTTT.

The chain is built from TRBV10-3 and TRBJ1-1, with a possible D match to TRBD1 (5 bases). CDR1 ENHRY and CDR2 SYGVKD come from the germline V gene. This CDR3 is 14 amino acids long. Trimming left V 10 bases short and J 1 base short, with 16 bases between. This chain's CDR3 is CATTWGPQNTEAFF. The CDR3 DNA reads TGTGCCACCACTTGGGGACCGCAGAACACTGAAGCTTTCTTT.

As regards this clonotype: A read error may produce the germline difference seen at one junction end. The chain recombines TRBV7-9 with TRBJ1-2; D is undetermined. Looked up from germline, CDR1 is SEHNR and CDR2 is FQNEAQ (reference sequence). This CDR3 comprises 10 residues. In DNA form, the CDR3 reads TGTGCCAGCAGCTCCCGTGGCGACACCTTC. This translates into CASSSRGDTF.

Ten or more counts support this clonotype. The chain carries TRBV7-9 and TRBJ2-2, with 10 bases fitting TRBD2. The V gene end was trimmed by 4 bases and the J gene end by 5 bases; junction bases not matched to a gene: 1. Germline CDR1 SEHNR, CDR2 FQNEAQ (reference sequence). The CDR3 is made up of 14 amino acids. The CDR3 loop is CASSWTSGTGELFF. CDR3 DNA: TGTGCCAGCAGCTGGACTAGCGGAACCGGGGAGCTGTTTTTT.

Comments on this clonotype: One end of the junction does not line up with germline, which may come from a read error. V and J are TRBV5-6 and TRBJ2-7; 8 positions match TRBD1. The CDR3 has 13 amino acids. From germline, CDR1 is SGHDT and CDR2 YYEEEE. The CDR3: CASGLDRVDEQYF. The DNA for the CDR3 is TGTGCCAGCGGCTTGGACAGGGTTGACGAGCAGTACTTC.

This clonotype came up a few times. Being one base from a much bigger clone, this may be a read error. The chain uses TRBV19 and TRBJ1-1; a possible D gene is TRBD1 (5 bases). The germline CDR1 and CDR2 sequences are LNHDA and SQIVND (reference sequence). The CDR3 contains 11 residues. V lost 3 bases and J lost 6, with 5 bases in between. CDR3 sequence (DNA): TGTGCCAGTAGTATGGGGGCTGAAGCTTTCTTT. This translates into CASSMGAEAFF.

Concerning this clonotype itself: A much larger clone lies a single base off, so this may be a read error. The chain links TRBV7-8 to TRBJ1-5; D remains unclear. CDR3 size: 16 residues. The germline CDR1 and CDR2 sequences are SGHVS and FQNEAQ. CDR3 coding DNA: TGTGCCAGCAGCTTAGGCAGAGCAAATAGCAGTCAGCCCCAGCATTTT. Translated, it gives CASSLGRANSSQPQHF.

The chain links TRBV6-5 to TRBJ2-2, with 7 nucleotides matching TRBD1. The germline V gene has CDR1 MNHEY and CDR2 SVGAGI. J lost 8 bases, V lost 8 bases, and 5 bases had no gene match. The CDR3 loop spans 12 amino acids. This chain's CDR3 is CASLPDRGELFF. The CDR3 DNA follows: TGTGCCAGCCTTCCGGACAGGGGGGAGCTGTTTTTT.

This clonotype was recorded at least ten times. The chain employs TRBV19 and TRBJ2-5; TRBD1 matches 12 bases. V shed 5 bases, J shed 2 bases, and the junction held 3 bases outside the gene matches. This CDR3 spans 15 amino acids. The germline V gene has CDR1 LNHDA and CDR2 SQIVND (reference sequence). The CDR3, as DNA: TGTGCCAGTAGTGGGGACAGGGGGCGGCAAGAGACCCAGTACTTC. Translation gives CASSGDRGRQETQYF.

This clonotype was counted only a few times. The V call is TRBV2, the J call TRBJ2-3; TRBD2 matches 12 bases. V dropped 8 bases and J dropped 4; count of bases not matched to a gene: 4. Germline V gene data show CDR1 as SNHLY and CDR2 as FYNNEI. This CDR3 comprises 14 residues. The CDR3 sequence is CASALAGGPDTQYF. The CDR3 DNA sequence: TGTGCCAGCGCCCTAGCGGGAGGGCCAGATACGCAGTATTTT.